These 14 T cell receptor beta chains came from one sample sequenced in a study of response to subunit inactivated influenza vaccine. One entry per CDR3 protein, called by TCRdb with MiXCR from the RT-PCR reads. The repertoire includes about 570,000 distinct CDR3 sequences, approximately 10% of them detected once, and roughly 9.6% sits in the top ten. This sample was also put to use in a study of T cells expressing NK-cell markers. From that study: 5'RACE template switching built TCR beta cDNA with unique molecular identifiers.

This material consisted of PBMCs from blood, taken on the day of vaccination. These receptors were taken from a man aged 50 or older who received an inactivated influenza vaccine.

This clonotype was picked up a small number of times. This chain links TRBV20-1 with TRBJ2-1; D might be TRBD2 (5 bases). Looked up from germline, CDR1 is DFQATT and CDR2 is SNEGSKA (reference sequence). Deletions cut 7 bases from V and 1 base from J, with 11 bases between. This CDR3 has 13 amino acids. The CDR3 DNA reads TGCAGTGGAGCCAGCGGTTCCTACAATGAGCAGTTCTTC. Protein sequence: CSGASGSYNEQFF.

With regard to this clonotype: A much larger clonotype is one base distant, so this may be a read error. V is TRBV20-1 and J is TRBJ2-1; TRBD2 might be the D (5 bases). From germline, CDR1 is DFQATT and CDR2 SNEGSKA (reference sequence). Between the trimmed V and J ends, which lost 3 bases and 3 bases, there was a span of 18 bases. CDR3 length: 16 amino acids. The CDR3 is CSASVKGLALYNEQFF. The CDR3 nucleotides are TGCAGTGCTAGCGTTAAAGGCCTAGCCCTCTACAATGAGCAGTTCTTC.

This clonotype occurred a few times. The gene calls are TRBV20-1 and TRBJ2-1; D tentatively reads TRBD1 or TRBD2 (6 bases each). The CDR3 length is 17 residues. Germline loops: CDR1 DFQATT, CDR2 SNEGSKA (reference sequence). Trimming shortened V by 0 bases and J by 7 bases, and 22 bases separated the two germline ends. The CDR3 sequence is CSARDLVGGLTGNEQFF. CDR3 nucleotide sequence: TGCAGTGCTAGAGACCTGGTGGGGGGCCTAACAGGTAATGAGCAGTTCTTC.

The chain carries TRBV18 and TRBJ2-3, with TRBD2 as a possible D gene (5 bases). V was pared by 3 bases and J by 2 bases, with 21 bases between. Germline V lookup: CDR1 KGHSH, CDR2 LQKENI. The CDR3 consists of 18 residues. The CDR3 nucleotides are TGTGCCAGCTCACCTCCGATGGGGAGACTAATAAACACAGATACGCAGTATTTT. Amino acid sequence: CASSPPMGRLINTDTQYF.

This clonotype was counted between two and nine times. The rearrangement joins TRBV20-1 to TRBJ1-5; D unclear. V was trimmed by 0 bases and J by 3 bases, leaving 12 bases between them. This CDR3 has 15 amino acids. CDR1 and CDR2 (germline): DFQATT, SNEGSKA (reference sequence). The CDR3, as DNA: TGCAGTGCTAGAGATCGAAGCAGCCACAATCAGCCCCAGCATTTT. It encodes CSARDRSSHNQPQHF.

This clonotype occurred many times. The rearrangement joins TRBV6-2 or TRBV6-3 to TRBJ2-3, with 7 bases aligning to TRBD2. The CDR3 has 20 residues. Germline CDR1 reads MNHEY; CDR2 reads SVGEGT. V was clipped by 0 bases and J by 3 bases; unmatched bases: 18. CDR3 amino acids: CASSYSGGSTKSGVTDTQYF. The CDR3 DNA reads TGTGCCAGCAGTTACTCTGGTGGCTCAACGAAAAGCGGGGTGACAGATACGCAGTATTTT.

The chain is built from TRBV4-2 and TRBJ2-7, with D maybe TRBD2 (5 bases). The V gene's germline CDR1 is LGHNA and CDR2 YNFKEQ. The V end was cut by 5 bases, the J end by 5 bases, with 19 bases between. CDR3 length equals 15 residues. The DNA for the CDR3 is TGTGCCAGCAGCGCACAAGCGGTTGGAATTCACGAGCAGTACTTC. Translation: CASSAQAVGIHEQYF.

This clonotype turned up a few times. This rearrangement joins TRBV7-2 to TRBJ2-1; TRBD1 or TRBD2 may be the D gene (5 bases each). This CDR3 spans 16 amino acids. V was trimmed by 5 bases and J by 2 bases, leaving 16 bases between them. The V gene's germline CDR1 is SGHTA and CDR2 FQGNSA. For the CDR3, the DNA is TGTGCCAGCAGCATCGGGACGGTTGGGGCCTACAATGAGCAGTTCTTC. This codes for CASSIGTVGAYNEQFF. The full variable domain, completed using reference TRBV7-2 and TRBJ2-1, is GAGVSQSPSNKVTEKGKDVELRCDPISGHTALYWYRQSLGQGLEFLIYFQGNSAPDKSGLPSDRFSAERTGGSVSTLTIQRTQQEDSAVYLCASSIGTVGAYNEQFFGPGTRLTVL.

There are many counts of this clonotype. The chain has TRBV5-1 and TRBJ2-5; 7 positions match TRBD2. There are 16 residues in the CDR3. Per the germline V gene, CDR1 is SGHRS and CDR2 is YFSETQ. The V gene end was trimmed by 0 bases and the J gene end by 5 bases; junction bases not matched to a gene: 10. The CDR3 sequence is CASSLVAGDSHETQYF. In DNA, the CDR3 is TGCGCCAGCAGCTTGGTTGCGGGAGATTCGCACGAGACCCAGTACTTC.

This clonotype was observed at least ten times. This sequence joins TRBV6-2 or TRBV6-3 and TRBJ2-7; D remains unclear. Looked up from germline, CDR1 is MNHEY and CDR2 is SVGEGT. Between the trimmed V and J ends, which lost 0 bases and 6 bases, there was a span of 12 bases. The CDR3 totals 14 residues. The CDR3 DNA reads TGTGCCAGCAGTTACTCGGAGACATCCGTCGAGCAGTACTTC. This translates into CASSYSETSVEQYF.

This clonotype was seen more than once but under ten times. This rearrangement joins TRBV20-1 to TRBJ2-7; 9 nucleotides line up with TRBD1. This CDR3 spans 14 amino acids. The germline CDR1 and CDR2 sequences are DFQATT and SNEGSKA (reference sequence). V lost 3 bases, J lost 2 bases, and 5 bases stayed unmatched. The CDR3 bases are TGCAGTGCTAGGCCTGGACAGGGGACCTACGAGCAGTACTTC. Translation: CSARPGQGTYEQYF.

This clonotype appeared many times. The genes are TRBV6-1 and TRBJ2-2; the match to TRBD2 covers 12 bases. The CDR3 runs to 16 residues. CDR1 is MNHNS, CDR2 SASEGT, per germline. With 6 bases clipped from V and 10 bases from J, the junction kept 12 bases outside the gene matches. Here the CDR3 reads CASRSPGTSGPSELFF. DNA of the CDR3: TGTGCCAGCAGATCCCCCGGGACTAGCGGGCCCTCGGAGCTGTTTTTT.

This clonotype was observed many times. The J gene is TRBJ2-1, the V gene TRBV12-3 or TRBV12-4, with D uncertain. This CDR3 has 15 residues. Between the trimmed V and J ends, which lost 3 bases and 6 bases, there was a span of 15 bases. The CDR3 bases are TGTGCCAGCAGTTTGGGCGGAGTTTTGGGCAATGAGCAGTTCTTC. It encodes CASSLGGVLGNEQFF.

The chain recombines TRBV20-1 with TRBJ1-1; 11 bases line up with TRBD1. This CDR3 has 15 residues. The V gene's germline CDR1 is DFQATT and CDR2 SNEGSKA (reference sequence). J was trimmed by 1 base and V by 0 bases; bases with no gene match: 1. Here the CDR3 reads CSAREGTGGNTEAFF. The CDR3 DNA follows: TGCAGTGCTAGAGAAGGGACAGGGGGGAACACTGAAGCTTTCTTT.